The 8 T cell receptor beta chains below all came from one sample that was sequenced in a study of T-cell reconstitution after alpha-beta-depleted transplantation in children. Unique molecular identifiers tagged the TCRbeta library. TCRdb re-called the PCR reads with MiXCR, one entry per CDR3 protein. The sample records roughly 200,000 distinct CDR3 sequences, 6.5% to 7.5% being singletons. The sequencing used PBMCs from the stem cell graft donor, collected from the stem cell graft. The receptors were gathered from a human donor who donated a stem cell graft to a child with Wiskott-Aldrich syndrome.

This clonotype was counted at least ten times. The chain employs TRBV10-1 and TRBJ1-1; 8 bases align to TRBD1. CDR1 is WNHNN and CDR2 is SYGVQD in the germline V gene (reference sequence). The V gene end was trimmed by 6 bases and the J gene end by 0 bases; junction bases not matched to a gene: 3. The CDR3 runs 14 residues. The CDR3 sequence is CASSSGGVNTEAFF. As DNA, the CDR3 is TGCGCCAGCAGCTCAGGGGGCGTGAACACTGAAGCTTTCTTT.

This clonotype came up many times. V gene TRBV29-1 combines with J gene TRBJ2-1, with 8 bases lining up with TRBD2. Trimming at V came to 1 base and at J to 7 bases, leaving 6 bases not matched to a gene. The CDR3 is 14 amino acids. The V gene's germline CDR1 is SQVTM and CDR2 ANQGSEA. This chain's CDR3 is CSVEGLAGTNEQFF. CDR3 nucleotide sequence: TGCAGCGTTGAAGGGCTAGCGGGTACAAATGAGCAGTTCTTC.

There are many counts of this clonotype. The chain combines TRBV29-1 with TRBJ1-2; 12 positions match TRBD1. V shed 4 bases and J 1 base; nucleotides not matched to a gene: 10. CDR1 is SQVTM, CDR2 ANQGSEA, per germline. The CDR3 sequence is 17 residues long. The CDR3 bases are TGCAGCGTTGTCCCCCGGGACAGGGGGCACTTTAACTATGGCTACACCTTC. Its protein product is CSVVPRDRGHFNYGYTF.

This clonotype was found many times. This rearrangement joins TRBV29-1 to TRBJ2-4, with D hard to call. V shed 7 bases and J shed 3 bases, with 13 bases lying between them. Germline assignment: CDR1 SQVTM and CDR2 ANQGSEA. This CDR3 is 13 amino acids long. The CDR3 here is CSAAYSGKNIQYF. The CDR3 coding sequence is TGCAGCGCCGCATATAGTGGCAAAAACATTCAGTACTTC.

This clonotype was picked up many times. The rearrangement joins TRBV24-1 to TRBJ2-5; tentative D call: TRBD1 (6 bases). The V and J ends lost 4 bases and 1 base respectively, with 12 bases between them. This CDR3 has 15 residues. The V gene's germline CDR1 is KGHDR and CDR2 SFDVKD. As DNA, the CDR3 is TGTGCCACCAGTGAACCCGACAGGTTCCAAGAGACCCAGTACTTC. Protein sequence: CATSEPDRFQETQYF.

This clonotype was recorded many times. The chain recombines TRBV6-5 with TRBJ2-2; D is uncertain. Germline V gives CDR1 MNHEY, CDR2 SVGAGI. V was shortened by 4 bases and J by 4 bases, with 10 bases between the two germline ends. The CDR3 runs to 14 residues. The CDR3: CASSSLAGTGELFF. As DNA, the CDR3 is TGTGCCAGCAGTTCTCTGGCCGGCACCGGGGAGCTGTTTTTT.

This clonotype occurred many times. The V gene is TRBV3-1, the J gene TRBJ1-1; no firm D call. The CDR3 consists of 13 residues. CDR1 is LGHDT and CDR2 is YNNKEL in the germline V gene (reference sequence). The V and J ends lost 4 bases and 2 bases respectively, with 8 bases between them. CDR3 nucleotide sequence: TGTGCCAGCAGCCGTTTCTACAACACTGAAGCTTTCTTT. Translation gives CASSRFYNTEAFF.

The sample holds many counts of this clonotype. The V and J genes are TRBV19 and TRBJ2-5, with D possibly matching TRBD1 (6 bases). Germline CDR1 is LNHDA and CDR2 is SQIVND (reference sequence). V lost 4 bases and J lost 7, with 22 bases in between. The CDR3 spans 16 residues. The DNA for the CDR3 is TGTGCCAGTAGTAACCTAGCAGCAGCAGGGGTAGGGACCCAGTACTTC. Protein product: CASSNLAAAGVGTQYF. Drawing the rest from reference TRBV19 and TRBJ2-5, the complete variable domain is DGGITQSPKYLFRKEGQNVTLSCEQNLNHDAMYWYRQDPGQGLRLIYYSQIVNDFQKGDIAEGYSVSREKKESFPLTVTSAQKNPTAFYLCASSNLAAAGVGTQYFGPGTRLLVL.